These 14 T cell receptor beta chains came from one sample sequenced in a study of shared clonotypes between healthy human individuals. Using immunoSEQ multiplex PCR, the repertoire was profiled, and TCRdb retains in-frame clones only, with some absent. Here the sample spans 2,500,000 or so clones, approximately 93% being singletons. Sequencing was performed on naive CD4+ T cells from PBMCs. Subset described: CD45RA+ positively selected. The receptors were gathered from a man aged 18 to 29 in good health. Some clones in this sample may be carry-over from other donors' samples.

The gene calls are TRBV7-9 and TRBJ1-4; 11 bases are shared with TRBD1. CDR1 is SEHNR and CDR2 is FQNEAQ in the germline V gene (reference sequence). The CDR3 sequence is 15 residues long. V was clipped by 5 bases and J by 8 bases; unmatched bases: 7. The CDR3 nucleotides are TGTGCCAGCAGCGCTCCGGGACAGGGGGGCGAAAAACTGTTTTTT. The encoded protein is CASSAPGQGGEKLFF.

V is TRBV29-1 and J is TRBJ2-1; perhaps TRBD2 as D (5 bases). The germline V and J ends were trimmed by 7 bases and 0 bases, with 10 bases remaining between them. The CDR3 is made up of 13 amino acids. Germline V gene sequence: CDR1 SQVTM, CDR2 ANQGSEA. The CDR3 region is CSDSVSSYNEQFF. In DNA, the CDR3 is TGCAGCGATAGCGTTAGCTCCTACAATGAGCAGTTCTTC.

The J gene is TRBJ1-1, the V gene TRBV19; no firm D call. Germline-derived CDR1 and CDR2 are LNHDA and SQIVND (reference sequence). The CDR3 has 14 amino acids. Trimming removed 4 bases from V and 6 bases from J, with 15 bases in between. The CDR3 nucleotides are TGTGCCAGTAGTAAGGACCGGCCGGAGGCTGAAGCTTTCTTT. Encoded protein: CASSKDRPEAEAFF.

The chain is built from TRBV4-2 and TRBJ2-1; 9 nucleotides line up with TRBD1. The junction had 5 bases not matched to a gene; V was cut back by 0 bases and J by 5 bases. Germline assignment: CDR1 LGHNA and CDR2 YNFKEQ. The CDR3 extends over 16 amino acids. The CDR3 region has the DNA TGTGCCAGCAGCCAAGACTGGACAGGGGTTCACAATGAGCAGTTCTTC. Translated: CASSQDWTGVHNEQFF.

The CDR3 reads CASSPDIQETQYF. The CDR3 DNA follows: TGTGCCAGCTCCCCGGACATCCAAGAGACCCAGTACTTC. The V gene is TRBV18, the J gene TRBJ2-5, with D tentatively TRBD1 (5 bases). The CDR3 is 13 residues long. Per germline, CDR1 KGHSH and CDR2 LQKENI. V lost 6 bases and J lost 1, with 9 bases in between.

The V and J genes are TRBV5-1 and TRBJ2-3, with 13 bases aligning to TRBD2. Germline CDR1 SGHRS, CDR2 YFSETQ. The V and J ends lost 3 bases and 4 bases, in that order; junction bases with no gene match: 11. The CDR3 loop spans 18 amino acids. The CDR3 DNA is TGCGCCAGCAGCTCTACTAGCGGGAGGGCCCTCGGTGCAGATACGCAGTATTTT. This translates into CASSSTSGRALGADTQYF.

The rearrangement links TRBV5-6 to TRBJ2-7; D perhaps matches TRBD1 (5 bases). V dropped 4 bases and J dropped 2 bases, with 19 bases sitting between them. The germline CDR1 and CDR2 sequences are SGHDT and YYEEEE. CDR3 length equals 16 residues. Here the CDR3 reads CASSAITGVPPYEQYF. The CDR3 region has the DNA TGTGCCAGCAGCGCGATTACAGGTGTGCCCCCCTACGAGCAGTACTTC. The full variable domain, with the rest looked up from reference TRBV5-6 and TRBJ2-7, is DAGVTQSPTHLIKTRGQQVTLRCSPKSGHDTVSWYQQALGQGPQFIFQYYEEEERQRGNFPDRFSGHQFPNYSSELNVNALLLGDSALYLCASSAITGVPPYEQYFGPGTRLTVT.

This chain connects TRBV5-1 to TRBJ2-4, with a possible D match to TRBD2 (7 bases). Germline V gene data show CDR1 as SGHRS and CDR2 as YFSETQ. V was cut by 0 bases and J by 6 bases, with 10 bases left in between. CDR3 length: 14 amino acids. CDR3 protein: CASSLAGGSNIQYF. Here the CDR3 DNA reads TGCGCCAGCAGCTTGGCGGGGGGCTCAAACATTCAGTACTTC.

The chain joins TRBV12-5 to TRBJ2-5; 9 nucleotides line up with TRBD2. The germline gives CDR1 LGHNT, CDR2 FRNRAP. With V trimmed by 1 base and J by 5 bases, 8 bases remained unmatched. The CDR3 spans 16 residues. The CDR3 loop is CASGLGAASGVETQYF. The DNA for the CDR3 is TGTGCTAGTGGTTTGGGGGCGGCTAGCGGGGTGGAGACCCAGTACTTC.

The V and J genes are TRBV15 and TRBJ2-2; unclear D gene. This CDR3 has 16 residues. The V and J ends lost 0 bases and 1 base respectively, with 9 bases between them. CDR1 is LNHNV and CDR2 is YYDKDF in the germline V gene (reference sequence). The CDR3 loop is CATSRDRTGNTGELFF. As DNA, the CDR3 is TGTGCCACCAGCAGAGATAGAACCGGGAACACCGGGGAGCTGTTTTTT. The entire variable domain, with the rest obtained from reference TRBV15 and TRBJ2-2, is as follows: DAMVIQNPRYQVTQFGKPVTLSCSQTLNHNVMYWYQQKSSQAPKLLFHYYDKDFNNEADTPDNFQSRRPNTSFCFLDIRSPGLGDTAMYLCATSRDRTGNTGELFFGEGSRLTVL.

The V and J genes are TRBV4-1 and TRBJ1-2; tentatively, D is TRBD1 (5 bases). Trimming removed 7 bases from V and 8 bases from J, with 26 bases in between. CDR1 and CDR2 (germline): MGHRA, YSYEKL. The CDR3 extends over 16 amino acids. The CDR3 DNA is TGCGCCAGCATGGGGGGGAACGAATTTAAGACGTTGGGCTACACCTTC. Its translation: CASMGGNEFKTLGYTF.

This chain uses TRBV19 with TRBJ2-7, with D possibly TRBD1 on 6 matching bases. Trimming removed 5 bases at V and 5 bases at J, with 10 bases between. The CDR3 is 12 amino acids. CDR1 and CDR2 from the germline V gene are LNHDA and SQIVND (reference sequence). CDR3 sequence reads: CASSVTGHEQYF. The CDR3 bases are TGTGCCAGTAGTGTTACAGGGCACGAGCAGTACTTC.

The CDR3 DNA reads as TGCAGCGTCCTAATGGGGACCGACACTGAAGCTTTCTTT. This gives the protein CSVLMGTDTEAFF. The V and J genes are TRBV29-1 and TRBJ1-1; perhaps TRBD1 as D (5 bases). Germline loops: CDR1 SQVTM, CDR2 ANQGSEA. This CDR3 comprises 13 residues. V was pared by 6 bases and J by 3 bases, with 14 bases between.

DNA of the CDR3: TGTGCCAGCAGCTTGCGGGGGGGCAGCAATCAGCCCCAGCATTTT. It translates to CASSLRGGSNQPQHF. The V and J genes are TRBV5-6 and TRBJ1-5; TRBD1 is a possible D gene (6 bases). V was shortened by 1 base and J by 1 base, with 9 bases between the two germline ends. The CDR3 spans 15 residues. CDR1 is SGHDT and CDR2 is YYEEEE in the germline V gene.